The clone carrying this TCR beta chain has a count of ten or more. As yet, its antigen is unknown. The record originates from a study of human T cells and chemical hapten exposure. Overall study results and limits: Patch test scores rose with PT1 expanded TCR counts, a positive correlation.

The germline V gene has CDR1 SGHRS and CDR2 YFSETQ. V lost 3 bases and J lost 6; bases outside the gene matches: 7. The CDR3 totals 14 residues. As to time point: patch test 1, 2 weeks after DPC sensitization. The treatment is: therapeutic diphenylcyclopropenone sensitization with weekly scalp DPC. It was the library that attached unique molecular identifiers to individual cDNA molecules. In TCRdb, the RACE reads were re-called with MiXCR into one record per CDR3 protein. The sample contains 75,000 to 100,000 distinct CDR3 sequences, approximately 13% of which appear only once. This TCR was sampled from a woman in her forties with alopecia areata. Some clones in this sample may be carry-over from other donors' samples. This specimen consisted of whole blood, obtained in connection with sensitization to the hapten diphenylcyclopropenone (DPC). This chain connects TRBV5-1 to TRBJ2-7, with 9 nucleotides matching TRBD1. CDR3 residues: CASSSGTGQREQYF. For the CDR3, the DNA is TGCGCCAGCAGCTCGGGGACAGGGCAACGCGAGCAGTACTTC.